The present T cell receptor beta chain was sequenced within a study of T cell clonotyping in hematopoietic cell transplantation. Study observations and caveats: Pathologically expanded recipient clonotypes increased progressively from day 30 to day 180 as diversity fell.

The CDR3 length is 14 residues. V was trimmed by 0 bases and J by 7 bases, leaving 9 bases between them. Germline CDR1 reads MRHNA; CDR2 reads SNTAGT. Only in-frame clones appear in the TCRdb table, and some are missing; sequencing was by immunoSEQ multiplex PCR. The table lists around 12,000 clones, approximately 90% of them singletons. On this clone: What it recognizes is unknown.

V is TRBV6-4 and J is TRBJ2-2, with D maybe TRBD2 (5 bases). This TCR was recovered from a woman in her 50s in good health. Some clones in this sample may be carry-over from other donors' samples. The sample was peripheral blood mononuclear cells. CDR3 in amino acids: CASSDSVGDGELFF. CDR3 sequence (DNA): TGTGCCAGCAGTGACTCGGTCGGGGACGGGGAGCTGTTTTTT.